One sample yielded the 26 T cell receptor delta chains listed below, sequenced in a study of γδ T cells in repeated Plasmodium falciparum infection. TCRdb made new clone calls on the multiplex PCR reads using CATT. The table records about 93,000 delta-chain clones, roughly 0.98% of them present only once. Flow sorting of PBMC yielded separate Vgamma9/Vdelta2+ and Vdelta2-negative gammadelta T cell populations for bulk repertoire analysis. The sequencing input was gamma-delta T cells from blood. All receptors come from a pool of human donors (malaria-infected and uninfected, not separated).

Notes on this clone: The TCRdb record carries a much larger clone's protein, which differs from this DNA's translation at residue 8; a read error is the likely cause, and the protein listed here is the DNA translation. The chain employs TRAV36/DV7 and TRDJ1; 9 nucleotides agree with TRDD3. The J gene was not available in TCRdb and was assigned here by matching the DNA to germline segments. Germline V gives CDR1 VTNFRS, CDR2 LTSSGIE (reference sequence). The CDR3 totals 14 residues. The CDR3 sequence is CAPYWGKHTDKLIF. Here the CDR3 DNA reads TGTGCCCCTTACTGGGGGAAGCACACCGATAAACTCATCTTT.

This clone was seen only a few times. This likely traces to a read error, being one base from a far larger clone. At the DNA level, this CDR3 is encoded by other sequences in the same sample as well. The chain employs TRDV1 and TRDJ1; 7 nucleotides match TRDD3. The J gene, absent from TCRdb, was called here by matching the DNA to germline. CDR1 and CDR2 (germline): TSWWSYY, QGS. The CDR3 runs 19 residues. J lost 4 bases, V lost 1 base, and 18 bases had no gene match. The CDR3 DNA reads TGTGCTCTTGGGGAACATAAGGCAGACTGGGGTGCTCGGGTCGATAAACTCATCTTT. Protein: CALGEHKADWGARVDKLIF.

This clone was seen ten or more times. The protein TCRdb lists belongs to a much larger clone and differs from this DNA's translation at residue 4, which points to a read error; the protein shown is made from the DNA. The V call is TRDV2, the J call TRDJ2, with 9 nucleotides matching TRDD2. This CDR3 is built from 26 residues. The V segment lost 5 bases and the J segment 0 bases; nucleotides outside the gene matches: 36. In germline, CDR1 is GEAIGNYY, CDR2 EKD. For the CDR3, the DNA is TGTGCCTGTGGCAGAATCCCTTCCTACGGAGCCGGGAGTCCCATGGGACTAGGAGCTTTGACAGCACAACTCTTCTTT. This translates into CACGRIPSYGAGSPMGLGALTAQLFF.

There are a few counts of this clone. TCRdb's entry gives the protein of a much larger clone, which mismatches this DNA's translation at residue 9, likely from a read error; the protein reported here is translated from the DNA. The chain joins TRDV2 to TRDJ1; TRDD3 aligns across 9 bases. Per the germline V gene, CDR1 is GEAIGNYY and CDR2 is EKD. V lost 0 bases, J lost 1 base, and 14 bases stayed unmatched. CDR3 size: 19 residues. In nucleotides, the CDR3 is TGTGCCTGTGACACCCTGCCTCCTTGGGGATACGGAAGCACCGATAAACTCATCTTT. Translating it yields CACDTLPPWGYGSTDKLIF.

As for this clone: The TCRdb record carries a much larger clone's protein, which differs from this DNA's translation at residue 13; a read error is the likely cause, and the protein listed here is the DNA translation. The chain employs TRDV2 and TRDJ1; 10 bases agree with TRDD3. The J gene was missing in TCRdb and was found by matching the end of the DNA to germline. Germline V gene data show CDR1 as GEAIGNYY and CDR2 as EKD. CDR3 size: 16 residues. CDR3 protein: CACDPLLGDYSDRLIF. DNA for the CDR3: TGTGCCTGTGACCCGTTACTGGGGGATTACAGTGATAGACTCATCTTT.

This clone has only a few counts. TCRdb attributes to this sequence the protein of a much larger clone, which differs from the DNA translation at residue 5; a read error is likely, and the protein displayed is translated from the DNA. The chain has TRDV2 and TRDJ1; TRDD3 agrees at 7 bases. Germline matching of the DNA provided the J gene here, since TCRdb leaves it blank. The CDR3 loop spans 15 amino acids. From germline, CDR1 is GEAIGNYY and CDR2 EKD. V trimming: 2 bases; J trimming: 4 bases; junction bases outside the gene matches: 9. CDR3 coding DNA: TGTGCCTGTGACATCGTTGGGGATAGAAGCGATAAACTCATCTTT. It yields the protein CACDIVGDRSDKLIF.

Note on this clone: TCRdb pairs this DNA with a much larger clone's protein that differs at residue 9, likely a read error; the protein shown was translated from the DNA. The chain recombines TRDV2 with TRDJ1; D gene ambiguous. TCRdb lists no J gene, so it was determined here by aligning the DNA to germline. The germline V gene encodes CDR1 GEAIGNYY and CDR2 EKD. There are 15 residues in the CDR3. The V and J ends lost 7 bases and 1 base respectively, with 18 bases between them. In DNA form, the CDR3 reads TGTGCCTGCGGCAAGGTTAGTTCGGGCACCGATAAACTCATCTTT. Amino acids: CACGKVSSGTDKLIF.

To note about this clone: This DNA translates differently at residue 8 from the TCRdb protein, which is that of a much larger clone; a read error is likely, and the protein shown is the DNA's own translation. The rearrangement uses TRDV2 and TRDJ1; D possibly matches TRDD2 or TRDD3 (6 bases each). The germline V and J ends were trimmed by 3 bases and 0 bases, with 22 bases remaining between them. CDR1 and CDR2 (germline): GEAIGNYY, EKD. The length of the CDR3 is 18 residues. The chain's CDR3 is CACDALLVDTSYTDKLIF. CDR3 bases: TGTGCCTGTGACGCTTTACTGGTGGATACTTCCTACACCGATAAACTCATCTTT.

The sample holds a few counts of this clone. The TCRdb record carries a much larger clone's protein, which differs from this DNA's translation at residue 15; a read error is the likely cause, and the protein listed here is the DNA translation. The chain carries TRDV2 and TRDJ1; 9 bases are a match to TRDD3. In the absence of a J gene in TCRdb, the DNA was matched to germline to assign it here. Germline lookup yields CDR1 GEAIGNYY and CDR2 EKD. The CDR3 is 19 residues long. This CDR3 is CACDTVRGMEGGYTGKLIF. The CDR3 DNA reads TGTGCCTGTGACACCGTTAGAGGGATGGAGGGGGGATACACCGGTAAACTCATCTTT.

Worth noting for this clone: The protein recorded in TCRdb matches a much larger clone and deviates from this DNA's translation at residue 17, suggesting a read error; the protein here is obtained by translating the DNA. J gene calling gave no result, while the V gene is TRDV2; TRDD3 reflects the table's D call only, with no check against the DNA. CDR1 and CDR2 (germline): GEAIGNYY, EKD. The CDR3 is 19 amino acids. For the CDR3, the DNA is TGTGCCTGCATTACGTACTGGGGGATACCCTCCCCGTACACCGGTAAACCCATCTTT. It specifies CACITYWGIPSPYTGKPIF.

Notes on this clone: This DNA's translation and the protein TCRdb lists, from a much larger clone, do not match at residue 6, likely due to a read error; the protein shown is translated from the DNA. V and J are TRDV2 and TRDJ1; 8 nucleotides agree with TRDD3. The J gene, left out of TCRdb, was set here by checking the DNA against germline. V gave up 3 bases and J gave up 3 bases; unmatched junction bases: 8. Germline lookup yields CDR1 GEAIGNYY and CDR2 EKD. The CDR3 is 15 amino acids. CDR3 nucleotides: TGTGCCTGTGACCAACGGGGGGATAGGTCCGATAAACTCATCTTT. Protein sequence: CACDQRGDRSDKLIF.

About this clone: This DNA's translation and the protein TCRdb lists, from a much larger clone, do not match at residue 11, likely due to a read error; the protein shown is translated from the DNA. CDR3 residues: CACDKVGVLYADKLIF. For the CDR3, the DNA is TGTGCCTGTGACAAGGTGGGGGTTCTCTACGCCGATAAACTCATCTTT. The chain has TRDV2 and TRDJ1; D may be TRDD3 (6 bases). The J gene, absent from TCRdb, was called here by matching the DNA to germline. Trimming shortened V by 2 bases and J by 3 bases, and 18 bases separated the two germline ends. The CDR3 consists of 16 residues. Germline lookup yields CDR1 GEAIGNYY and CDR2 EKD.

Many counts were recorded for this clone. The chain carries TRDV1 and TRDJ1; 11 nucleotides line up with TRDD3. Germline V gene data show CDR1 as TSWWSYY and CDR2 as QGS. V was clipped by 3 bases and J by 4 bases; unmatched bases: 13. CDR3 length: 18 amino acids. The CDR3: CALGDSAFHTGGYDKLIF. In DNA form, the CDR3 reads TGTGCTCTTGGGGACTCAGCCTTCCATACTGGGGGATACGATAAACTCATCTTT.

In the case of this clone: This DNA's translation and the protein TCRdb lists, from a much larger clone, do not match at residue 6, likely due to a read error; the protein shown is translated from the DNA. The chain uses TRDV2 and TRDJ1; 12 bases are a match to TRDD3. No J gene is reported in TCRdb; it was inferred here by comparing the DNA with germline. The CDR3 runs 19 residues. V trimming: 0 bases; J trimming: 8 bases; junction bases outside the gene matches: 18. Germline CDR1 is GEAIGNYY and CDR2 is EKD. In nucleotides, the CDR3 is TGTGCCTGTGACACCGCACTGGGGGATACTATCAATACCTTCCCCAAACTCATCTTT. Its translation: CACDTALGDTINTFPKLIF.

To note about this clone: For this DNA, TCRdb reports the protein of a much larger clone, which diverges at residue 10, most likely from a read error; the protein presented here is translated directly from the DNA. The chain links TRDV2 to TRDJ1, with TRDD3 matching 10 bases. The J gene is not listed in TCRdb, so it was assigned here from a DNA match to germline. Germline values: CDR1 GEAIGNYY, CDR2 EKD. The V and J ends lost 0 bases and 4 bases, in that order; junction bases with no gene match: 4. This CDR3 contains 15 residues. The CDR3 here is CACDTIGGYIDKLIF. DNA for the CDR3: TGTGCCTGTGACACCATTGGGGGATACATCGATAAACTCATCTTT.

This clone showed up just a few times. TCRdb lists the protein of a much larger clone for this DNA, which differs at residue 18, so this is likely a read error; the protein given here is translated from the DNA itself. The genes are TRDV1 and TRDJ1, with TRDD3 matching 8 bases. TCRdb carries no J gene annotation; the J gene was assigned here by matching the DNA with germline. CDR3 length: 25 residues. V trimming: 3 bases; J trimming: 0 bases; junction bases outside the gene matches: 33. Germline V gives CDR1 TSWWSYY, CDR2 QGS. The CDR3 region is CALGDLRPSRTYWGSPRANTDKLIF. CDR3 in DNA: TGTGCTCTTGGGGACCTACGGCCTTCCCGAACCTACTGGGGGTCTCCCCGCGCGAACACCGATAAACTCATCTTT.

This clone was recorded a few times. The TCRdb protein, from a much larger clone, departs from this DNA's translation at residue 10, likely by read error; the protein shown derives from the DNA. The chain employs TRDV2 and TRDJ1; 10 nucleotides line up with TRDD3. TCRdb carries no J gene annotation; the J gene was assigned here by matching the DNA with germline. V lost 0 bases, J lost 0 bases, and 12 bases stayed unmatched. Germline CDR1 reads GEAIGNYY; CDR2 reads EKD. This CDR3 has 19 residues. Here the CDR3 DNA reads TGTGCCTGTGACACCGGCTGGGGGATAGTACAGCGGTACACCGATAAACTCATCTTT. Translated: CACDTGWGIVQRYTDKLIF.

This clone came up a few times. It is likely a read error: a sequence one base away is far more abundant. At the DNA level, this CDR3 is encoded by other sequences in the same sample as well. The chain carries TRDV2 and TRDJ1; 8 nucleotides align to TRDD3. Here the J gene was assigned by germline matching of the DNA, as TCRdb has none. Germline V gene data show CDR1 as GEAIGNYY and CDR2 as EKD. The CDR3 covers 18 residues. CDR3 coding DNA: TGTGCCTGTGACCCAAGGTTGGGATACGCGCGTTTTACCGACAAACTCATCTTT. Its protein is CACDPRLGYARFTDKLIF.

This clone turned up a few times. The TCRdb protein, from a much larger clone, departs from this DNA's translation at residue 5, likely by read error; the protein shown derives from the DNA. This CDR3 is CACDAVLGDTVSSWDTRQMFF. The CDR3 nucleotides are TGTGCCTGTGACGCCGTACTGGGGGATACGGTAAGCTCCTGGGACACCCGACAGATGTTTTTC. The chain recombines TRDV2 with TRDJ3; 13 bases map to TRDD3. The J gene comes from matching the DNA to germline here; TCRdb lacks it. Unmatched junction bases numbered 10, after V lost 3 bases and J lost 0 bases. The CDR3 length is 21 residues. Germline V gene data show CDR1 as GEAIGNYY and CDR2 as EKD.

This clone was found a few times. This DNA's translation differs at residue 5 from TCRdb's protein, which comes from a much larger clone; a read error is likely, and the protein shown is translated from the DNA. The chain uses TRDV1 and TRDJ1; no definite D call. No J segment appears in TCRdb, so it was assigned here by matching the sequence to germline. There are 19 residues in the CDR3. The V gene's germline CDR1 is TSWWSYY and CDR2 QGS. Trimming cost V 4 bases and J 0 bases, with 24 bases left between them. CDR3 loop: CALGGSPPLRPPYTDKLIF. CDR3 DNA: TGTGCTCTTGGGGGAAGCCCCCCACTCCGTCCACCGTACACCGATAAACTCATCTTT.

For this clone: With only one base between it and a far larger clone, this is likely a read error. Distinct nucleotide sequences in the sample also encode this CDR3. No J gene call was made, and the V gene is TRDV2; the listed D gene, TRDD3, was not tested against the DNA. CDR3 length equals 20 residues. Germline CDR1 is GEAIGNYY and CDR2 is EKD. The CDR3 region has the DNA TGTGCCTGCAAGCTCTACACTCCTTCCCGGGGACTTATTTACACCGATAAACTCATCTTC. The encoded protein is CACKLYTPSRGLIYTDKLIF.

Concerning this clone: This DNA translates differently at residue 20 from the TCRdb protein, which is that of a much larger clone; a read error is likely, and the protein shown is the DNA's own translation. The J gene is TRDJ1, the V gene TRDV2; D may correspond to TRDD2 or TRDD3 (5 bases each). Here the J gene was assigned by germline matching of the DNA, as TCRdb has none. V gave up 3 bases and J gave up 3 bases, with 46 bases separating them. Germline assignment: CDR1 GEAIGNYY and CDR2 EKD. The CDR3 is made up of 25 amino acids. CDR3 loop: CACDYFRYTRSPEVRPLQYADKLIF. The CDR3 DNA sequence: TGTGCCTGTGACTACTTTCGATATACGCGGTCCCCAGAGGTCCGGCCCCTTCAGTACGCCGATAAACTCATCTTT.

This clone was seen more than once but under ten times. A read error is the likely source, as a far larger clone sits one nucleotide away. The sample has other DNA sequences that encode this CDR3 too. V gene TRDV1 combines with J gene TRDJ1; D assignment may be TRDD2 or TRDD3 (5 bases each). The length of the CDR3 is 20 residues. The germline gives CDR1 TSWWSYY, CDR2 QGS. The CDR3 reads CALGEPYLVPNRAYTDKLIF. The CDR3 DNA reads as TGTGCCCTTGGGGAACCCTACCTCGTCCCAAACAGGGCGTACACCGATAAACTCATCTTT.

This clone occurred a few times. The protein TCRdb gives is from a much larger clone and does not agree with this DNA's translation at residue 17, likely a read error; the protein shown here comes from the DNA. V and J are TRDV1 and TRDJ1; TRDD3 matches 9 bases. Here the J gene was assigned by germline matching of the DNA, as TCRdb has none. The CDR3 has 22 residues. Losses at the gene ends were 5 bases for V and 7 bases for J; bases not matched to a gene: 32. Germline CDR1 reads TSWWSYY; CDR2 reads QGS. In nucleotides, the CDR3 is TGTGCTCTTGGGATTCGCAACGTCCGTCCTACCTTACTGGGGGACCTAGGAGGTAAACTCATCTTT. Translated: CALGIRNVRPTLLGDLGGKLIF.

About this clone itself: TCRdb pairs this DNA with a much larger clone's protein that differs at residue 14, likely a read error; the protein shown was translated from the DNA. The chain joins TRDV1 to TRDJ1; 10 bases agree with TRDD3. TCRdb offers no J gene call, so here the DNA was matched to germline to obtain one. This CDR3 contains 19 residues. Germline-derived CDR1 and CDR2 are TSWWSYY and QGS. The V segment lost 0 bases and the J segment 3 bases; nucleotides outside the gene matches: 13. CDR3 sequence reads: CALGELPYWGMKRADKLIF. The CDR3 region has the DNA TGTGCTCTTGGGGAACTTCCGTACTGGGGGATGAAACGTGCCGATAAACTCATCTTT.

This clone has a count of ten or more. Translating this DNA gives a protein that differs at residue 20 from the TCRdb one, which belongs to a much larger clone; a read error is likely, and the protein shown is this translation. The genes are TRDV1 and TRDJ1, with TRDD3 identical over 12 bases. The CDR3 runs 25 residues. CDR1 is TSWWSYY, CDR2 QGS, per germline. The V gene end was trimmed by 1 base and the J gene end by 3 bases; junction bases not matched to a gene: 30. The DNA for the CDR3 is TGTGCTCTTGGGGAACCCCATACCAGGCCTTCTACCAAGTTTAACTGGGGGATACACGCCGATAAACTCATCTTT. It yields the protein CALGEPHTRPSTKFNWGIHADKLIF.